This T cell receptor beta chain emerged from a study of T-cell memory formation after mild COVID-19 (dated by TCRdb to the early 2020s). About the investigation overall: Most TCR sequence clusters were specific to one of the two donors. The cohort comprised two young, previously healthy adult volunteers, one female and one male. T-cell clones expanding and contracting after mild COVID-19 in two donors were tracked by longitudinal TCRalpha and TCRbeta repertoire sequencing.

Instrument on record: Illumina NovaSeq 6000. cDNA libraries for TCRalpha and TCRbeta were prepared by 5'RACE using constant-segment primers, with sample barcodes and unique molecular identifiers added. RNA was extracted from every sample with Trizol reagent. Library amplification was performed in two PCR steps, and a second sample barcode and Illumina TruSeq adapters were introduced in the second step. Sequencing of the libraries was done on an Illumina NovaSeq, producing 2 x 150 bp paired-end reads. In the paper's pipeline: Reads were demultiplexed and collapsed into UMI-guided consensus sequences with migec v1.2.7. Using mixcr v2.1.11, UMI consensuses were aligned to TRA and TRB V and J templates and then assembled into clonotypes. Expanded or contracted clonotypes were those called significant by both edgeR and NoisET, with noise models trained on biological replicates. For edgeR calls, the cutoffs were a false discovery rate-adjusted p below 0.01 and a log2 fold-change threshold of 1. PCA with hierarchical clustering of max-normalized trajectories of the 1000 most abundant clonotypes was used as exploratory dynamics analysis. Each responding clone was given a CD4 or CD8 phenotype based on the CD4+ and CD8+ repertoires, which had been sequenced separately. TCRdb redid the processing of the public reads, applying fastp at Q25 and MiXCR, and retained in-frame beta chains. Identical CDR3 protein sequences are pooled into one entry, listed with their most common genes and DNA. Clone size and V and J calls follow TCRdb, not the original study. In this sample the table shows around 530,000 distinct CDR3 sequences, roughly 22% of which occur a single time. The ten largest clones take up around 9.2% of the sample.

Per the germline V gene, SQVTM is the CDR1 and ANQGSEA is the CDR2. V loses 8 bases of germline sequence and J loses 0 bases, and the interval between the two ends is 10 bases. The CDR3 sequence holds 12 residues, the cysteine and phenylalanine included. Only CDR3 DNA is held: 36 bases, read in frame from base 1. Overall study outcomes, separate from this receptor: The detection of some responding clones in pre-infection memory suggests that pre-existing cross-reactive memory T cells joined the SARS-CoV-2 response. The study included only two mild cases, and larger cohorts that include severe cases with pre-infection samples were judged to be necessary. Contracting CD4+ clones turned up mainly in the CM and EM memory subsets, whereas EMRA was where CD8+ clones were enriched. From day 15 to 85, contracting clones showed balanced CD4/CD8 phenotypes, whereas a second wave of clones that expanded from day 15 to 37 leaned towards CD4+. SARS-CoV-2 specificity of the second-wave clones peaking on day 37 was not confirmed.

On this clonotype itself: No cognate antigen has been identified for it. No base qualities exist here, and no much larger clone lies one base off it.

Ficoll-Paque density gradient centrifugation was the method used to isolate PBMCs. The chain is assembled from TRBV29-1 and TRBJ1-1; there is no confident call for the D gene. Material: PBMCs or a T cell subset sorted from them (not recorded which). The receptor comes from an adult woman who had mild COVID-19 (a few samples of this study predate the infection). The sample titles of this study are shuffled in the database, so cell type and time point are left out; the donor was told from shared clones. The DNA reads TGCAGCTCGGACGGATTGAACACTGAAGCTTTCTTT. Translated, this is CSSDGLNTEAFF.